This entry concerns a single TCR beta chain. Measured with immunoSEQ multiplex PCR; TCRdb has only the in-frame clones, and not every one. The sample lists about 990,000 clones; 70% to 80% were seen once. Subsets obtained from CD4+ cells comprised CD45RA+ naive and CD45RA-negative memory cells. The sample comes from a study of shared clonotypes between healthy human individuals. Trimming removed 4 bases from V and 5 bases from J, with 17 bases in between. This CDR3 comprises 15 residues. Germline lookup yields CDR1 SEHNR and CDR2 FQNEAQ (reference sequence). The rearrangement links TRBV7-9 to TRBJ2-5, with a weak D call TRBD2 (5 bases). The receptor's source is a man younger than 35 in good health. Some clones in this sample may be carry-over from other donors' samples. The specimen sequenced was memory CD4+ T cells from PBMCs. The sample's subset: CD45RA-negative fraction. CDR3 DNA sequence: TGTGCCAGCAGCTCAGCCCTAGCCGGTTGGGAGACCCAGTACTTC. Amino acid sequence: CASSSALAGWETQYF.